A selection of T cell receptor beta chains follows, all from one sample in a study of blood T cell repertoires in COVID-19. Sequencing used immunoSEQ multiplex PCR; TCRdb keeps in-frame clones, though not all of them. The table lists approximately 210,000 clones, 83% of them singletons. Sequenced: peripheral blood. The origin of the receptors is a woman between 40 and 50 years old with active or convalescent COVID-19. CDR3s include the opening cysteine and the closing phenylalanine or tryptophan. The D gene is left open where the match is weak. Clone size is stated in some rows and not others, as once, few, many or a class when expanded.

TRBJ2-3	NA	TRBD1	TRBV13	TGTGCCAGCACGCGGCAGGGGGCTGATACGCAGTATTTT	CASTRQGADTQYF
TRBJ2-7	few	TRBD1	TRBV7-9	TGTGCCAGCAGCTCGCGAACCGGGACAGGGTGGTTCGAGCAGTACTTC	CASSSRTGTGWFEQYF
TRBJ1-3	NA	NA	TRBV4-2	TGTGCCAGCAGCCACGGGACGGGGGTCAATGGAAACACCATATATTTT	CASSHGTGVNGNTIYF
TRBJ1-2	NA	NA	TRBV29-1	TGCAGCGTTGAAGAACAGGCAGGGGATGGCTACACCTTC	CSVEEQAGDGYTF
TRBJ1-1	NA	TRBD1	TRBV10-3	TGTGCCACCTCAGTGACAGGGGAGAACACTGAAGCTTTCTTT	CATSVTGENTEAFF
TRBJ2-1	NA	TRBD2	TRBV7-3	TGTGCCAGCAGCTTTTCTAGCGGGGCCTACAATGAGCAGTTCTTC	CASSFSSGAYNEQFF
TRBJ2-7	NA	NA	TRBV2	TGTGCCAGCACACAGGGCGCCTACGAGCAGTACTTC	CASTQGAYEQYF
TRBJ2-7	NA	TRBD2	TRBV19	TGTGCCAGTACCCCTGGACTAGGTACCTACGAGCAGTACTTC	CASTPGLGTYEQYF
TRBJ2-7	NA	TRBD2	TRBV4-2	TGTGCCAGCAGCCAAGAGCTAGCGGGGACTATCTACGAGCAGTACTTC	CASSQELAGTIYEQYF
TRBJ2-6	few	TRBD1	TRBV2	TGTGCCAGCAGTGGACCGGGACAGGGGTCCTGGGGTGGGGCCAACGTCCTGACTTTC	CASSGPGQGSWGGANVLTF
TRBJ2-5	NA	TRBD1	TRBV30	TGTGCCTCGGACAGGGAAGGGACTCAAGAGGAGACCCAGTACTTC	CASDREGTQEETQYF
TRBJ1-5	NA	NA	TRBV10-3	TGTGCCATCACCGGACAGTCCAATCAGCCCCAGCATTTT	CAITGQSNQPQHF
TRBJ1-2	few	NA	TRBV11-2	TGTGCCAGCAGCCCGAGGGGGGGGATCTATGGCTACACCTTC	CASSPRGGIYGYTF
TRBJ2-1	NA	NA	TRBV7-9	TGTGCCAGCAGCTCCCCGGGACTCTCCTACAATGAGCAGTTCTTC	CASSSPGLSYNEQFF
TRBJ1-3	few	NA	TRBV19	TGTGCCAGTAGTGAACAGCTCTCTGGAAACACCATATATTTT	CASSEQLSGNTIYF
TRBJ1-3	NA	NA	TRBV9	TGTGCCAGCAGCCCGACGATCCTCCGGAGGGACACCATATATTTT	CASSPTILRRDTIYF
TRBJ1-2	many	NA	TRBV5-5	TGTGCCAGCAGCCCCCAGGGCGCTAACTATGGCTACACCTTC	CASSPQGANYGYTF
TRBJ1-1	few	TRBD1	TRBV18	TGTGCCAGCTCACCAATGGACAGGTTCCTGAACACTGAAGCTTTCTTT	CASSPMDRFLNTEAFF
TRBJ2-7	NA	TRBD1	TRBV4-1	TGCGCCAGCAGCCAGTTACCGGGACAGGGGTCCCGCGAGCAGTACTTC	CASSQLPGQGSREQYF
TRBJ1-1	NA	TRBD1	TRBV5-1	TGCGCCAGCAGCATATCACAGGGGGCGAACACTGAAGCTTTCTTT	CASSISQGANTEAFF
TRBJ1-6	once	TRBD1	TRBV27	TGTGCCAGTCGGCCCCCGGGACAGAACTCCTATAATTCACCCCTCCACTTT	CASRPPGQNSYNSPLHF
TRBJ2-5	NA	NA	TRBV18	TGTGCCAGCTCGAACCACCCAGGGACTCAAGAGACCCAGTACTTC	CASSNHPGTQETQYF
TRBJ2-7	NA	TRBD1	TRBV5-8	TGTGCCAGCAGCTTTAAGTGGACAGGGAAGCCCTACGAGCAGTACTTC	CASSFKWTGKPYEQYF
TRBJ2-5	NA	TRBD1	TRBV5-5	TGTGCCAGCAGCTTGCATGGACAGGGTAAAGAGACCCAGTACTTC	CASSLHGQGKETQYF
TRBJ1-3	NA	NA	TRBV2	TGTGCCAGCAATGAAATGGCCGTTTCCGCCGCCTCTGGAAACACCATATATTTT	CASNEMAVSAASGNTIYF
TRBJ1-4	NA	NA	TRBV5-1	TGCGCCAGCAGCTTAGGGGCAACTAATGAAAAACTGTTTTTT	CASSLGATNEKLFF
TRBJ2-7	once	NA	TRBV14	TGTGCCAGCAGCCACAGGGGCTCCTACGAGCAGTACTTC	CASSHRGSYEQYF
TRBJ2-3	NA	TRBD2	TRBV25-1	TGTGTCAGCAGTTCGGGAGGGCCCCCAGATACGCAGTATTTT	CVSSSGGPPDTQYF
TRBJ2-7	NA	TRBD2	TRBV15	TGTGCCACCAGCAAGGGAGGGTACGGCTCCTACGAGCAGTACTTC	CATSKGGYGSYEQYF
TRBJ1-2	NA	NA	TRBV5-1	TGCGCCACAAACACAGGGATTTATAACTATGGCTACACCTTC	CATNTGIYNYGYTF
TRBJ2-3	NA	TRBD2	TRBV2	TGTGCCAGCGAAAAGGGACTAGCGGGAGGAGGGACAGATACGCAGTATTTT	CASEKGLAGGGTDTQYF
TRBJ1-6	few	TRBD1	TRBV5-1	TGCGCCAGCAGCCCCACAGGGGGCTCATCACCCCTCCACTTT	CASSPTGGSSPLHF
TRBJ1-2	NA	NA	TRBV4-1	TGCGCCAGCAGCCAAGGGGGCGGGATGGGCTATGGCTACACCTTC	CASSQGGGMGYGYTF
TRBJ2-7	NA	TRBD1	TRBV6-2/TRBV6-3	TGTGCCAGCAGTTACTCGACAGGGCGCTACGAGCAGTACTTC	CASSYSTGRYEQYF
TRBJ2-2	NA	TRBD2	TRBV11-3	TGTGCCAGCAGCCCGGGACTAGCGGGAGTCGGAACCGGGGAGCTGTTTTTT	CASSPGLAGVGTGELFF
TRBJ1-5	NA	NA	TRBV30	TGTGCCTGGAGTGTACGAGGTCAGCCCCAGCATTTT	CAWSVRGQPQHF
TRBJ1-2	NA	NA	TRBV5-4	TGTGCCAGCAGCTCCCCTCTGACAGGAGGCGGCTACACCTTC	CASSSPLTGGGYTF
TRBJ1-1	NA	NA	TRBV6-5	TGTGCCAGCAGTTACGGGCAGATGAACACTGAAGCTTTCTTT	CASSYGQMNTEAFF
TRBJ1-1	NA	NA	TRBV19	TGTGCCAGTTCTCCGACAGTCCCTGAAGCTTTCTTT	CASSPTVPEAFF
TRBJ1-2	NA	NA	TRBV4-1	TGCGCCAGCAGCCAAGATCCCAGGCCCCACTATGGCTACACCTTC	CASSQDPRPHYGYTF
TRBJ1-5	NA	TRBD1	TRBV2	TGTGCCACAACAGGGGGCGGCAATCAGCCCCAGCATTTT	CATTGGGNQPQHF
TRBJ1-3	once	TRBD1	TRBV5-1	TGCGCCAGCAGCCCTGACAGACAGGGCGACACCATATATTTT	CASSPDRQGDTIYF
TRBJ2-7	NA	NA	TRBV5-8	TGTGCCAGCAGCCAAGTGGAGGGTTACGAGCAGTACTTC	CASSQVEGYEQYF
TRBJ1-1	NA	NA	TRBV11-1	TGTGCCAGCAGCTTAGGAGTGAACACTGAAGCTTTCTTT	CASSLGVNTEAFF
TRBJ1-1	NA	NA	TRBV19	TGTGCCAGTAGTACTCGAGGGGGGGGAAACACTGAAGCTTTCTTT	CASSTRGGGNTEAFF
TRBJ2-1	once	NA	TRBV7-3	TGTGCCAGCAGCCCCCTAGGGGGTGATGAGCAGTTCTTC	CASSPLGGDEQFF
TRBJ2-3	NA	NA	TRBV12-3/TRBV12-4	TGTGCCAGCGGGCCAGGGCCCACAGATACGCAGTATTTT	CASGPGPTDTQYF
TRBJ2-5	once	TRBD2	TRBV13	TGTGCCAGCAGCCCAGGGGGGCAGCGGGGGGGAGAGACCCAGTACTTC	CASSPGGQRGGETQYF